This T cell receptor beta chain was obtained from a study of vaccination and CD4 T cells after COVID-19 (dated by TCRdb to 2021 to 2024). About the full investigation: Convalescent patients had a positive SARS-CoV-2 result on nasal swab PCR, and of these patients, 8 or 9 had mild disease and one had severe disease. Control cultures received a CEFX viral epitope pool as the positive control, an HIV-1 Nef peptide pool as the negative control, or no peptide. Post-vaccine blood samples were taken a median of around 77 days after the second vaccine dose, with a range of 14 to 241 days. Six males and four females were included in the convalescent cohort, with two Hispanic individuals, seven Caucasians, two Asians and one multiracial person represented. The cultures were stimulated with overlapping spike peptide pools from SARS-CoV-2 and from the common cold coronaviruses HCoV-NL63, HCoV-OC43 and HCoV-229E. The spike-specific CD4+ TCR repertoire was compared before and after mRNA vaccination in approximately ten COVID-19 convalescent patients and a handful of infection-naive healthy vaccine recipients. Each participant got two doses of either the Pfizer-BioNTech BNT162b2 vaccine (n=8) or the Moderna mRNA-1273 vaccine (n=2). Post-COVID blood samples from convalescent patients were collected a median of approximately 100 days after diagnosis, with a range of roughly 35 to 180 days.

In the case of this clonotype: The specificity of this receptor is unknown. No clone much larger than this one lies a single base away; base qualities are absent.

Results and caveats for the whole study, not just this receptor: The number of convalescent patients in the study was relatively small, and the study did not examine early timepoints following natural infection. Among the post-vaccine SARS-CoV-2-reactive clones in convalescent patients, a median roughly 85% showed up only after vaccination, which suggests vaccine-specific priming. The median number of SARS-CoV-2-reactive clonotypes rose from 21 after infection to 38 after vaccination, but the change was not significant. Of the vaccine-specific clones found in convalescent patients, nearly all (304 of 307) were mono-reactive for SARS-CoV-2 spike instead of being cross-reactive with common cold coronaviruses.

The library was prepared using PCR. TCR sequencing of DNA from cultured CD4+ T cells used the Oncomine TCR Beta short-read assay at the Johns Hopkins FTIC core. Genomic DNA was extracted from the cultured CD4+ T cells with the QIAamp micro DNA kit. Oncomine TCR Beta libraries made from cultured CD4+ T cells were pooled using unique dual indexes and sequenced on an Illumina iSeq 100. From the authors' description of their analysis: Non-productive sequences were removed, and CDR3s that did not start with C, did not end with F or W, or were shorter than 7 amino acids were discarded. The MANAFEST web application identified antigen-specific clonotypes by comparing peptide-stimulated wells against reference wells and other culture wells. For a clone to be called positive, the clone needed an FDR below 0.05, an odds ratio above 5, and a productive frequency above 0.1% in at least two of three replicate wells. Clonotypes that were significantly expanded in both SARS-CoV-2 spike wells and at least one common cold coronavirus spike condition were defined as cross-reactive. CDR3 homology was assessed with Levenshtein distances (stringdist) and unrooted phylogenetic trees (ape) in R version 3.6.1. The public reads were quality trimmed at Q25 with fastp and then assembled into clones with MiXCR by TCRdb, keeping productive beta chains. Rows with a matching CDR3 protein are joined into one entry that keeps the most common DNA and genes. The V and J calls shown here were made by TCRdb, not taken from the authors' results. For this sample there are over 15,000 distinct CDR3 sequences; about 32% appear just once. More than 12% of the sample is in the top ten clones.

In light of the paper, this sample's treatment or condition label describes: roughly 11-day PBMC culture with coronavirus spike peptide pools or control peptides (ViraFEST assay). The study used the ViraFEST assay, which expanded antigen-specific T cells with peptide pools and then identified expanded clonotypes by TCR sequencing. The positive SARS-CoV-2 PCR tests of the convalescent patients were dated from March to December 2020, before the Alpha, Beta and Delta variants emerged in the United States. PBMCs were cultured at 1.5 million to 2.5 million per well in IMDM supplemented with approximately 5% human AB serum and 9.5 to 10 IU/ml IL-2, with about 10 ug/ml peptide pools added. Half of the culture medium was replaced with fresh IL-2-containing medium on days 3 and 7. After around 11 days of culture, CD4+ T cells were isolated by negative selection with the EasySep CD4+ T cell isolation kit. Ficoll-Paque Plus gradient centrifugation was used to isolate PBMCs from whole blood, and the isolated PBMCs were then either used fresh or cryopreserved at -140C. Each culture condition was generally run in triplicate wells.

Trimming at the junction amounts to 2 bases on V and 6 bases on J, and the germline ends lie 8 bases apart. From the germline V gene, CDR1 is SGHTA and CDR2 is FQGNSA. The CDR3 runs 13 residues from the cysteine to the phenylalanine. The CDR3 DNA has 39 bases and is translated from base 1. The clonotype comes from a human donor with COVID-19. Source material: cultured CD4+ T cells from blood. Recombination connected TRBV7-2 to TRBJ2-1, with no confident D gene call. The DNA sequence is TGTGCCAGCAGCTTACCCGCAATCAATGAGCAGTTCTTC. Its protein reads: CASSLPAINEQFF. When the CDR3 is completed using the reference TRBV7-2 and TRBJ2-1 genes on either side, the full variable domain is GAGVSQSPSNKVTEKGKDVELRCDPISGHTALYWYRQSLGQGLEFLIYFQGNSAPDKSGLPSDRFSAERTGGSVSTLTIQRTQQEDSAVYLCASSLPAINEQFFGPGTRLTVL.